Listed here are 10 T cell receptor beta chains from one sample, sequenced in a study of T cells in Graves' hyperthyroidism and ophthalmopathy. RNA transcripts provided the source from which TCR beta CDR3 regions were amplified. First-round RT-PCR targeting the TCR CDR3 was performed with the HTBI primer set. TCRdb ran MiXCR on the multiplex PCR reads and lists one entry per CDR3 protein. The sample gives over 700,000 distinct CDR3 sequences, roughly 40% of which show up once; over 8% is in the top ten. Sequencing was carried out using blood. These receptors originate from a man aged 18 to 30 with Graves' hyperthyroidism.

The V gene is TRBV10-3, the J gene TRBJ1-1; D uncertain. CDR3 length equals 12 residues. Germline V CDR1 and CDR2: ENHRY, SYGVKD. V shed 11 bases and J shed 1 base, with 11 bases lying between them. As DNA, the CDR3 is TGTGCCCGCAGCCCCCGGAACACTGAAGCTTTCTTT. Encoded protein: CARSPRNTEAFF.

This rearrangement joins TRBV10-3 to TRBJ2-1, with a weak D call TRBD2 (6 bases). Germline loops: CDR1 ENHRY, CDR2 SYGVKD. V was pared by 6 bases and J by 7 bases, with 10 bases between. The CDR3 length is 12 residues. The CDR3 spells CAIREGGNEQFF. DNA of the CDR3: TGTGCCATCAGGGAGGGCGGAAATGAGCAGTTCTTC.

DNA of the CDR3: TGTGCCAGCTCACCTCGACCAGGACACCGGACGGGCTATGGCTACACCTTC. Protein: CASSPRPGHRTGYGYTF. The gene calls are TRBV18 and TRBJ1-2; possibly TRBD1 for D (5 bases). The CDR3 consists of 17 residues. The germline V gene has CDR1 KGHSH and CDR2 LQKENI. Trimming pared 3 bases from V and 4 bases from J, leaving 21 bases between.

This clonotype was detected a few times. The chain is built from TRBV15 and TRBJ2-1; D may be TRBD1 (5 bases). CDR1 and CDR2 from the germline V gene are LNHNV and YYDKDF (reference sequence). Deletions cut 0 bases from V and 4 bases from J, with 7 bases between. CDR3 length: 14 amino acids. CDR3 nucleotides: TGTGCCACCAGCAGAGAGGGGCCTTACAATGAGCAGTTCTTC. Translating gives CATSREGPYNEQFF.

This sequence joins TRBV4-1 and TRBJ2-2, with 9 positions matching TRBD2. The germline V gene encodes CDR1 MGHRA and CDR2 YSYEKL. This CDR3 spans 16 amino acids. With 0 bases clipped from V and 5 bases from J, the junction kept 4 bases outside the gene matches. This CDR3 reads CASSQEAGGRTGELFF. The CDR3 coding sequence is TGCGCCAGCAGCCAAGAGGCGGGAGGGCGAACCGGGGAGCTGTTTTTT.

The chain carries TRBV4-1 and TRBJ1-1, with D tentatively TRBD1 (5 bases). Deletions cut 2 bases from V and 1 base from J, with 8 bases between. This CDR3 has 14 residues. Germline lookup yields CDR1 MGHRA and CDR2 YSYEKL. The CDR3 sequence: CASSQFTGNTEAFF. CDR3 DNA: TGCGCCAGCAGCCAATTCACAGGGAACACTGAAGCTTTCTTT.

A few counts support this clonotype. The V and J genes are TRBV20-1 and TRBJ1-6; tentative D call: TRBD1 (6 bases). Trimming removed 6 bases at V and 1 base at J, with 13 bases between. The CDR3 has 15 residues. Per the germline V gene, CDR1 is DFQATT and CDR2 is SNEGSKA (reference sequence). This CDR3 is CSAIPTGSYNSPLHF. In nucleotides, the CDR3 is TGCAGTGCCATCCCGACAGGATCCTATAATTCACCCCTCCACTTT.

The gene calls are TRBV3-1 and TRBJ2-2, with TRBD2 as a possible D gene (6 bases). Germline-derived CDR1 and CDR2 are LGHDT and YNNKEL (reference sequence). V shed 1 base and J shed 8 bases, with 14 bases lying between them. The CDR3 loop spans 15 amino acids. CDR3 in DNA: TGTGCCAGCAGCCAAGGGCTCCCGGCGGGAGGGGAGCTGTTTTTT. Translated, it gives CASSQGLPAGGELFF.

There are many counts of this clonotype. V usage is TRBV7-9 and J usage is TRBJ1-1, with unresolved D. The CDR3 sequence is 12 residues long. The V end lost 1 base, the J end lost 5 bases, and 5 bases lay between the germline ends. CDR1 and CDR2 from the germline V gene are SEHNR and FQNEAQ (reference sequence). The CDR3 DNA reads TGTGCCAGCAGCTTAGATACAACTGAAGCTTTCTTT. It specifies CASSLDTTEAFF. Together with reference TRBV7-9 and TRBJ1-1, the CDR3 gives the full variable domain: DTGVSQNPRHKITKRGQNVTFRCDPISEHNRLYWYRQTLGQGPEFLTYFQNEAQLEKSRLLSDRFSAERPKGSFSTLEIQRTEQGDSAMYLCASSLDTTEAFFGQGTRLTVV.

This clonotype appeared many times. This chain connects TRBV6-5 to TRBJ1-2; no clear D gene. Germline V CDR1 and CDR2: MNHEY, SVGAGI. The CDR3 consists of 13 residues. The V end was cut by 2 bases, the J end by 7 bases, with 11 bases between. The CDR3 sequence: CASSYGQSTGYTF. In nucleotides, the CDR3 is TGTGCCAGCAGTTACGGGCAGTCGACTGGCTACACCTTC.